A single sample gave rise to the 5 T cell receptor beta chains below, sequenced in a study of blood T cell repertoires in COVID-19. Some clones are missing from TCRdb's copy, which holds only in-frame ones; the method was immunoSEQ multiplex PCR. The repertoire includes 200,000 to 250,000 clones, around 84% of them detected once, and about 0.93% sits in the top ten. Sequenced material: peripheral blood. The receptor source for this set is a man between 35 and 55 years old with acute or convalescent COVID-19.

CDR3 DNA: TGCAGCGTCGCGGGGGGGCCGTCTGGAGAGCAGTTCTTC. Protein sequence: CSVAGGPSGEQFF. The rearrangement uses TRBV29-1 and TRBJ2-1, with 9 bases identical to TRBD2. Germline V gives CDR1 SQVTM, CDR2 ANQGSEA. This CDR3 comprises 13 residues. Losses at the gene ends were 6 bases for V and 10 bases for J; bases not matched to a gene: 10.

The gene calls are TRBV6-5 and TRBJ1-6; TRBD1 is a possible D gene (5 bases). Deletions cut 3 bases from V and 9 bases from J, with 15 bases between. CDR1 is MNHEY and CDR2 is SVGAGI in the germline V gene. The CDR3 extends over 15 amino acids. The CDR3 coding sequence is TGTGCCAGCAGTTATCAAGGGGCGCTTGGTTCACCCCTCCACTTT. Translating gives CASSYQGALGSPLHF.

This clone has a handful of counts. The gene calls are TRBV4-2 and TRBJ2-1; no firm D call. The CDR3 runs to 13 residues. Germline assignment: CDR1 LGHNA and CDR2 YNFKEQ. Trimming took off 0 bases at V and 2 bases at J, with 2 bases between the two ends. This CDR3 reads CASSQDTYNEQFF. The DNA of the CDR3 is TGTGCCAGCAGCCAAGACACCTACAATGAGCAGTTCTTC.

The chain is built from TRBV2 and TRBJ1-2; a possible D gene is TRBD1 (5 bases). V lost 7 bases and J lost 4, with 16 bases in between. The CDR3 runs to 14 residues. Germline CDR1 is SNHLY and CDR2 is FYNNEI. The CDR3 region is CASTVPGSTYGYTF. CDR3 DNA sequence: TGTGCCAGCACTGTCCCAGGGTCGACCTATGGCTACACCTTC.

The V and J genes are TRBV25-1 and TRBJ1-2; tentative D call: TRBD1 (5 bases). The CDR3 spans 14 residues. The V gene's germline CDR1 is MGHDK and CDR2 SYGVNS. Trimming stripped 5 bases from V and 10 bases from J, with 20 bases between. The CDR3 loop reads CASSRTPGQEYYTF. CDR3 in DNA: TGTGCCAGCAGTCGGACCCCAGGGCAAGAGTACTACACCTTC.